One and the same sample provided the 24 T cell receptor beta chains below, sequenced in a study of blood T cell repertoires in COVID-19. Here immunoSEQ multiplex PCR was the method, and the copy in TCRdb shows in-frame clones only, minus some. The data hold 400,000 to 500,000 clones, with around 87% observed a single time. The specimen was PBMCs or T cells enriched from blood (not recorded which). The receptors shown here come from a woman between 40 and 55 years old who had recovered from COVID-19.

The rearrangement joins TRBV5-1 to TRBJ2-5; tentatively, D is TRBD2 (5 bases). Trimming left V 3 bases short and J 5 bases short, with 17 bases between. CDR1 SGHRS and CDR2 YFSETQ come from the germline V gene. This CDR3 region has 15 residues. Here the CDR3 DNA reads TGCGCCAGCAGCTCTGGGTCCCTAGGGAGTGAGACCCAGTACTTC. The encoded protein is CASSSGSLGSETQYF.

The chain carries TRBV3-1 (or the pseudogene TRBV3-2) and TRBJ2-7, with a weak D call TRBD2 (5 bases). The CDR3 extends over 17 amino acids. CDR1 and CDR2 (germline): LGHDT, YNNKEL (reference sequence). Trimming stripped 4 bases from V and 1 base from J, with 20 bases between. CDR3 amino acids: CASSPGFAAGRSYEQYF. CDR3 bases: TGTGCCAGCAGCCCCGGTTTTGCGGCGGGCAGGTCCTACGAGCAGTACTTC.

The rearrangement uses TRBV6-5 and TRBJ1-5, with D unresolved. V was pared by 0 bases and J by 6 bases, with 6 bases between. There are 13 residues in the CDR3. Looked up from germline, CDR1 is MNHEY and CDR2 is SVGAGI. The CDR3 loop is CASSYSGSQPQHF. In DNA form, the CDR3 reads TGTGCCAGCAGTTACTCAGGGAGTCAGCCCCAGCATTTT.

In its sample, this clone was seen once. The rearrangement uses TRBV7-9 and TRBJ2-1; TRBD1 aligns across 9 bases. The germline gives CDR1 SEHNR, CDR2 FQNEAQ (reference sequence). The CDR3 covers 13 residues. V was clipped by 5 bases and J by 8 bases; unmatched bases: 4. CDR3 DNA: TGTGCCAGCAGCGGGACAGGGTATCATGAGCAGTTCTTC. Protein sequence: CASSGTGYHEQFF.

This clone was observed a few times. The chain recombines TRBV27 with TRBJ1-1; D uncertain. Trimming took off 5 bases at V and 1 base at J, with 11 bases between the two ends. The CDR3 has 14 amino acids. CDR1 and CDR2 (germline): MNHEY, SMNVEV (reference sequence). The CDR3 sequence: CASSAPSGNTEAFF. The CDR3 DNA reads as TGTGCCAGCAGTGCCCCATCAGGGAACACTGAAGCTTTCTTT.

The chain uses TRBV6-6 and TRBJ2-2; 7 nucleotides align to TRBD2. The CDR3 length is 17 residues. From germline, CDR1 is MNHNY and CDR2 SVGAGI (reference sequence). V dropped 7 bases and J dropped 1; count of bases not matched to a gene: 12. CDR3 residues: CASTRASGMLNTGELFF. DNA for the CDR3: TGTGCCAGCACTCGGGCTAGCGGAATGCTGAACACCGGGGAGCTGTTTTTT.

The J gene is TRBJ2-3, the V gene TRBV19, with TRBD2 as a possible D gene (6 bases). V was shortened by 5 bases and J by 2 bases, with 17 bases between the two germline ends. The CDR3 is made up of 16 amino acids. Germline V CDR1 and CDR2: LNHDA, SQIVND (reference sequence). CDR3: CASSPVGLANTDTQYF. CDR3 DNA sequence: TGTGCCAGTAGTCCGGTAGGGCTAGCGAACACAGATACGCAGTATTTT.

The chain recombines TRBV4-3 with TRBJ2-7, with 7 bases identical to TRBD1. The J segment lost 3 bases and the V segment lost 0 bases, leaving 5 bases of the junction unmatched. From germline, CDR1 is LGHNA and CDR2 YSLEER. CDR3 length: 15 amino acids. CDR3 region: CASSQDGTEGYEQYF. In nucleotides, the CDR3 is TGCGCCAGCAGCCAAGATGGGACAGAAGGCTACGAGCAGTACTTC.

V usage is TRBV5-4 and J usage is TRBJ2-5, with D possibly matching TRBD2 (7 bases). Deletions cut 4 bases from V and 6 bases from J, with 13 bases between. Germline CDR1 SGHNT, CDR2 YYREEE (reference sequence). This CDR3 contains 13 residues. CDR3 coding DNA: TGTGCCAGCAGCGTAGGGGGGGTGAAGACCCAGTACTTC. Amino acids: CASSVGGVKTQYF. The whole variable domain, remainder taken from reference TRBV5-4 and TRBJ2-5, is ETGVTQSPTHLIKTRGQQVTLRCSSQSGHNTVSWYQQALGQGPQFIFQYYREEENGRGNFPPRFSGLQFPNYSSELNVNALELDDSALYLCASSVGGVKTQYFGPGTRLLVL.

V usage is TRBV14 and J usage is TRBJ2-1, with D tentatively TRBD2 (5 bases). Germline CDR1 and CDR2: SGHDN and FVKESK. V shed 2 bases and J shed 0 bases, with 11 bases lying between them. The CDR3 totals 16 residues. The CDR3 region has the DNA TGTGCCAGCAGCCAATTCCTGGGGAGCTCCTACAATGAGCAGTTCTTC. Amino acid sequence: CASSQFLGSSYNEQFF.

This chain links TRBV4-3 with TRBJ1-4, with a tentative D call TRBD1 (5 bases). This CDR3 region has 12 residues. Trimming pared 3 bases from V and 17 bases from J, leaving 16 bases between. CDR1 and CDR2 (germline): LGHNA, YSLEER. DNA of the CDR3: TGCGCCAGCAGCCACGAGGCAGGGCCACCTTTTTTT. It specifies CASSHEAGPPFF.

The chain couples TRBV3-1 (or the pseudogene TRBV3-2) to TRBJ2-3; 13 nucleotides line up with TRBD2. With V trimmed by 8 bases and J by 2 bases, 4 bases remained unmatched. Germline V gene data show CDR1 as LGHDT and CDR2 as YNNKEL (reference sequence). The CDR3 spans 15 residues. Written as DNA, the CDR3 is TGTGCCAGCGGCGGACTAGCGGGGGTCACAGATACGCAGTATTTT. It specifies CASGGLAGVTDTQYF.

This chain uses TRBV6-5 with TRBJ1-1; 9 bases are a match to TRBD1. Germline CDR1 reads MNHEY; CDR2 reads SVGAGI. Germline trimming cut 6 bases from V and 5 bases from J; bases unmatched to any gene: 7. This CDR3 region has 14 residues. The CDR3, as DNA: TGTGCCAGCAGCCTTGACAGGGGGTGGACTGAAGCTTTCTTT. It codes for CASSLDRGWTEAFF.

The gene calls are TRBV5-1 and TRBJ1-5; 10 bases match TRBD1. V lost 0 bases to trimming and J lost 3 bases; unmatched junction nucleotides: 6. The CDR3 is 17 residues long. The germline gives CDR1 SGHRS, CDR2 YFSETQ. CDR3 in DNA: TGCGCCAGCAGCTTGGGATTGGGACAGGGGAACAATCAGCCCCAGCATTTT. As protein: CASSLGLGQGNNQPQHF.

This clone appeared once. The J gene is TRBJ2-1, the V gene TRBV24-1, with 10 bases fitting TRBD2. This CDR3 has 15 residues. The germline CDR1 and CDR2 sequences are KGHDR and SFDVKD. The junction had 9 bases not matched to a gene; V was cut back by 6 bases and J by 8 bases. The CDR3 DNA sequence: TGTGCCACCAGTCGACGGGCTAGCGGGAGATATGAGCAGTTCTTC. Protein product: CATSRRASGRYEQFF.

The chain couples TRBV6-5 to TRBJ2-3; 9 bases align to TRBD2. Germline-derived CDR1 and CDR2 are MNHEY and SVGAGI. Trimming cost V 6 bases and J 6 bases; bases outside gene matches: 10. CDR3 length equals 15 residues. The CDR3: CASSIRTSAPDTQYF. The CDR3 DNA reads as TGTGCCAGCAGCATAAGGACTAGCGCGCCGGATACGCAGTATTTT.

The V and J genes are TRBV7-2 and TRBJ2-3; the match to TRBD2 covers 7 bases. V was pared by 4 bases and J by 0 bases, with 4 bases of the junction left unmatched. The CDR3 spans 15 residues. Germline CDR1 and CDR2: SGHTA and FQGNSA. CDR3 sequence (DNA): TGTGCCAGCAGCTGGCTAGCGGCTAGCACAGATACGCAGTATTTT. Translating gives CASSWLAASTDTQYF.

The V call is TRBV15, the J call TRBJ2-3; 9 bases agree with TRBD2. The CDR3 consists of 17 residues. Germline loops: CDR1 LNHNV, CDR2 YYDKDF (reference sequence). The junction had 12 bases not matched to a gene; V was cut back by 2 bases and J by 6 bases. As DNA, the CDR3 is TGTGCCACCAGCAGAACCAAGGGAGGACTAGCGACCGATACGCAGTATTTT. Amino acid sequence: CATSRTKGGLATDTQYF. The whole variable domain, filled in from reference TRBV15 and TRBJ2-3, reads DAMVIQNPRYQVTQFGKPVTLSCSQTLNHNVMYWYQQKSSQAPKLLFHYYDKDFNNEADTPDNFQSRRPNTSFCFLDIRSPGLGDTAMYLCATSRTKGGLATDTQYFGPGTRLTVL.

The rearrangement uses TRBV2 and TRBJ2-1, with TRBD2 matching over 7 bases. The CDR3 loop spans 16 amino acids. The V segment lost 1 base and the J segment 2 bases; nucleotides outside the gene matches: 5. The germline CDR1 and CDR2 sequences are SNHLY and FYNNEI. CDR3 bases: TGTGCCAGCAGTGAAGGGGGCGGGGGACCCTACAATGAGCAGTTCTTC. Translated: CASSEGGGGPYNEQFF.

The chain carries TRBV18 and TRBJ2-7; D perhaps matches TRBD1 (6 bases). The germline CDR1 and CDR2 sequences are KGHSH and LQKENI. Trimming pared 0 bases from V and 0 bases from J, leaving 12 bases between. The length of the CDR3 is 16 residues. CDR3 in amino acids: CASSPPGRGHSYEQYF. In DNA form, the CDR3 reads TGTGCCAGCTCACCACCCGGCAGGGGACACTCCTACGAGCAGTACTTC.

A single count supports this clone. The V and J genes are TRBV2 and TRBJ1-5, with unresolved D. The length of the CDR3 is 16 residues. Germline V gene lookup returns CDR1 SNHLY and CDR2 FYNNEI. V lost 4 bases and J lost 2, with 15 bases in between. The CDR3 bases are TGTGCCAGCAGTGGCCCTCAGTTATCCCGCAATCAGCCCCAGCATTTT. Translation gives CASSGPQLSRNQPQHF.

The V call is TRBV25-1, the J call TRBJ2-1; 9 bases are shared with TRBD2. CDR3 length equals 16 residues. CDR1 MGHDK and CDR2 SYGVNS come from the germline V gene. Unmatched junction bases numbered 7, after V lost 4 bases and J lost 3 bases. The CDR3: CASSVQTSGNYNEQFF. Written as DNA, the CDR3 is TGTGCCAGCAGTGTTCAGACTAGCGGTAACTACAATGAGCAGTTCTTC.

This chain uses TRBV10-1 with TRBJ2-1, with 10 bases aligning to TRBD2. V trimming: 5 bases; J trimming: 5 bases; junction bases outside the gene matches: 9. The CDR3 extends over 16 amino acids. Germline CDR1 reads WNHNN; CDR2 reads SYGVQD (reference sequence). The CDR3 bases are TGCGCCAGCAGTCCCGCCACTAGCGGGACTGACAATGAGCAGTTCTTC. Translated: CASSPATSGTDNEQFF.

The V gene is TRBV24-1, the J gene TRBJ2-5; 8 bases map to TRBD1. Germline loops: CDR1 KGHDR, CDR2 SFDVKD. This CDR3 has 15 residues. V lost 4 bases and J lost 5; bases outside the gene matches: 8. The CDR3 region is CATSEGRGRMETQYF. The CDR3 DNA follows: TGTGCCACCAGTGAGGGCAGGGGGCGTATGGAGACCCAGTACTTC.